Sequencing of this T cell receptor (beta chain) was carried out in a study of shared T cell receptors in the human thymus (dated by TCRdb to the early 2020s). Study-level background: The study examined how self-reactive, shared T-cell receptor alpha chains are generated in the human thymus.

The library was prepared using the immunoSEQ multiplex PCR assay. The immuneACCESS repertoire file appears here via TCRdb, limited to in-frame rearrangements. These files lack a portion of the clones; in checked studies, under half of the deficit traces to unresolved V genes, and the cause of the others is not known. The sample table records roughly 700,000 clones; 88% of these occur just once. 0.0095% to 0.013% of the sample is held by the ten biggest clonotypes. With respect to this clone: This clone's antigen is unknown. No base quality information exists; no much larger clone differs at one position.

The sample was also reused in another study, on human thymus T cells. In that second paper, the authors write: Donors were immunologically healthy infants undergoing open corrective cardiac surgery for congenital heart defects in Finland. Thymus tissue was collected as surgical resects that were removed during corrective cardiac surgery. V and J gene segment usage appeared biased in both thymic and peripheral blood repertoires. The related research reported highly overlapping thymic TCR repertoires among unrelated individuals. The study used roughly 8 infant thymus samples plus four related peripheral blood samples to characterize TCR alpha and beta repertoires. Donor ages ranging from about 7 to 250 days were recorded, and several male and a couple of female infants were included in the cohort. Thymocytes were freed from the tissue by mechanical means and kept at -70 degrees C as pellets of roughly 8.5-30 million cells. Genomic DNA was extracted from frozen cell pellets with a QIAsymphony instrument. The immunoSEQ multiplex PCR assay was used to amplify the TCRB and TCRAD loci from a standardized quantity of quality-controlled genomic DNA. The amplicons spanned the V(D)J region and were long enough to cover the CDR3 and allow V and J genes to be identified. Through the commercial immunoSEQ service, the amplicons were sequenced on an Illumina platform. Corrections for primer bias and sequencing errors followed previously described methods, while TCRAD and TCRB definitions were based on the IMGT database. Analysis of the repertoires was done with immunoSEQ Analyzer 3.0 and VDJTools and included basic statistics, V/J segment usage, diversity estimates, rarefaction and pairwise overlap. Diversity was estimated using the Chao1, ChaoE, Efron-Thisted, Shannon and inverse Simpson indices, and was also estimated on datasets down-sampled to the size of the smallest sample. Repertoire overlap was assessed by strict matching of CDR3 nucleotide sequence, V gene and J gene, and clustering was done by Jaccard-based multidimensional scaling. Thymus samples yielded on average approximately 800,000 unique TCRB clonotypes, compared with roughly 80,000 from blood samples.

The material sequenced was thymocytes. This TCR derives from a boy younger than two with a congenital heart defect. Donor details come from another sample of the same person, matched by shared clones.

The base sequence is TGTGCCAGCAGCTTGGAGGGACTAATCGAAGAGACCCAGTACTTC. Translated, it gives CASSLEGLIEETQYF. Rearrangement joined TRBV5-6 to TRBJ2-5; TRBD2 matches 7 bases in the middle. In the germline V gene, CDR1 corresponds to SGHDT and CDR2 to YYEEEE. Germline trimming: 0 bases from V, 3 bases from J; junction bases outside gene matches: 5. Reading from cysteine to phenylalanine, the CDR3 counts 15 amino acids. The only DNA kept is the CDR3, 45 bases in frame from the first base.